This paragraph covers one T cell receptor beta chain sequence. Germline lookup yields CDR1 MNHNS and CDR2 SASEGT. This CDR3 has 15 amino acids. The germline V and J ends were trimmed by 6 bases and 2 bases, with 17 bases remaining between them. Clones were sequenced by immunoSEQ multiplex PCR, and TCRdb holds only the in-frame ones, with some missing. The sample yields about 87,000 clones, 95% seen once. This record comes from a study of technical replicates of blood from a handful of donors. The sequenced sample consisted of T cells isolated from PBMCs. The receptor comes from a human donor in good health. The genes are TRBV6-1 and TRBJ2-7, with TRBD2 as a possible D gene (6 bases). CDR3 amino acids: CASRTEDYLTYEQYF. DNA of the CDR3: TGTGCCAGCAGAACTGAGGACTACTTGACCTACGAGCAGTACTTC.